The source of this T cell receptor beta chain is a study of T cells in Graves' hyperthyroidism and ophthalmopathy. Germline loops: CDR1 MNHNS, CDR2 SASEGT. The CDR3 loop spans 18 amino acids. With 1 base removed from V and 0 bases from J, the gap between germline ends came to 16 bases. What was amplified from RNA transcripts were TCR beta CDR3 regions. During a first-round RT-PCR of the TCR CDR3, the HTBI primer set was used. TCRdb reprocessed the multiplex PCR reads with MiXCR, giving one entry per CDR3 protein. The table has about 620,000 distinct CDR3 sequences, about a sixth seen once. This clonotype was counted at least ten times.

The receptor was derived from a woman in her 30s with Graves' hyperthyroidism. Input material: blood. V usage is TRBV6-1 and J usage is TRBJ1-5; no clear D gene. The CDR3 DNA sequence: TGTGCCAGCAGTGAAGACCCGCCGCAATCTTATAGCAATCAGCCCCAGCATTTT. As protein: CASSEDPPQSYSNQPQHF.